This record covers a single T cell receptor beta chain. The sample holds a few counts of this clone. What antigen it recognizes has not been identified. The input lacks base qualities; no much larger clone sits a single base away. Trimming removed 5 bases from V and 5 bases from J; the gene matches leave 10 bases unexplained. Reading the germline V gene (reference sequence) gives CDR1 GTSNPN and CDR2 SVGIG. Its CDR3 holds 14 amino acids, cysteine through phenylalanine. CDR3 DNA only is kept here, 42 bases in frame from base 1. The cohort comprised hundreds of healthy bone marrow donors. Cohort members were all nominally healthy when sampled, although unrecorded immune exposures were likely present. The donor tested CMV seronegative, placing the donor among the roughly 340 seronegative members of the cohort. A peripheral blood sample was provided by each donor, and peripheral blood mononuclear cells were used for TCR beta sequencing. The Qiagen DNeasy Blood Extraction Kit was used to extract genomic DNA from the blood cell samples.

The data originate from a study of cytomegalovirus exposure and HLA in healthy donors (dated by TCRdb to 2015 to 2018). Regarding the study in general: An earlier analysis of about 560 of the donors reported roughly 300 Gb of sequence data and 117 million unique TCR beta sequences obtained from around 180 million T cells. Roughly 300 gigabases of sequencing data and around 90 million unique TCR sequences made up an early release that covered 500 to 700 HLA-typed donors. Of the roughly 390 genotyped donors, about 84% fell in the genetic ancestry cluster associated with self-reported Caucasian donors. The study was designed to test whether signatures of past pathogen exposure could be identified by cataloging public T cell receptors. Using immunosequencing, the study profiled T cell repertoires from fewer than 700 subjects and related those repertoires to cytomegalovirus serostatus. In addition to the first cohort of 650 to 750 subjects, a separate validation cohort of approximately 110 different subjects was used. The study combined high-throughput TCR immunosequencing, statistical association of individual TCRs with disease status, and machine learning to predict cytomegalovirus infection status. A later analysis re-analyzed previously published TCR beta repertoires from 500 to 700 donors and added high-resolution HLA genotyping to study TCR occurrence patterns. The later analysis used no new phenotypic data to find candidate immune exposures, relying instead on TCR beta sequences and their occurrence across donors. To decide whether each TCR beta V gene segment behaved as functional or pseudogenic, an earlier analysis of fewer than 750 of the donors relied on high-throughput TCR beta sequencing. Donor age, sex, ethnicity and CMV serostatus were compiled together with the repertoire data. Genome-wide SNP genotypes for about 60% of the 666 donors were used in a later genetic analysis, which treated that subset as a discovery cohort. Every discovery cohort repertoire had been produced on one sequencing platform. HLA typing covered class I and class II loci at four-digit resolution. The number of donors typed differed by locus, with 629-630 for A, B, C, DRB1 and DQB1, around 560 for DQA1, about 610 for DPA1, and 400 to 490 for DPB1. Roughly 5 DR-DQ haplotypes were handled as single units for association and clustering, since linkage in the cohort was strong. Across some 400 genotyped donors of the cohort, an average of about 250,000 unique TCR beta nucleotide sequences per donor were sequenced, and roughly 20% of those sequences were non-productive. Overall study results and their limits: A cluster of highly shared sequence variants was judged likely to be a technical artifact of the sequencing pipeline. A further reported finding was that TCR beta sequences accurately predicted the HLA-A and HLA-B alleles for most subjects in the first cohort. Only TCR beta chains were sequenced in this cohort, and the absence of alpha or paired-chain data limited detectable features. Cytomegalovirus status was reported to be diagnosed by the classifier with high specificity and sensitivity in both the original and validation cohorts. Because some donors lacked HLA typing at each locus, the association tests relied only on the typed subset. Broadly in line with IMGT annotations, most TCR beta V segments showed up in productive rearrangements about 90% or about 30% of the time in an earlier analysis of around 600 of the donors. Strong co-occurrence of HLA alleles, especially DR and DQ, made assigning TCR associations to individual alleles difficult. The authors suggested that the approach could potentially be generalized to other disease states and immunological phenotypes. In a later analysis, the rate of TCR association differed among HLA loci, with DRB1 alleles having the most associated TCRs and HLA-C alleles having the fewest. At a false discovery rate of 0.05, a later analysis linked under 20,000 TCR beta sequences to specific HLA alleles. Compared with the roughly 670-donor mean, donors in an Asian-associated ancestry cluster had fewer N-insertions in productive TCRs, according to a later genetic analysis. The study listed 170 or so TCR beta chains as associated with cytomegalovirus. Linkage disequilibrium might explain the correlated functional status among segregating V segments, but an unknown experimental factor could not be ruled out. A later genetic analysis associated a missense DCLRE1C variant with V-gene and J-gene trimming of TCR beta chains, and an independent cohort replicated the association. In a later analysis, HLA-associated TCR beta chains showed more clonal expansion and lower generation probabilities than non-associated chains that were equally common. Because the 87-base-pair reads could not distinguish some IMGT-functional V segments, including TRBV6-2 and TRBV6-3, those segments were excluded. Because counts were too low, seventeen rarely observed V segments, including chromosome 9 orphons, were left out of the earlier analysis of approximately 500 of the donors. A later analysis found that most CMV-associated TCR beta chains appeared HLA-restricted, with HLA associations seemingly driven largely by CMV exposure. In vitro tests confirmed that a few of the cytomegalovirus-associated TCR beta chains recognize cytomegalovirus antigens. Immune exposure information for the cohort was limited to CMV serostatus. According to a later analysis, parvovirus B19, influenza, CMV and Epstein-Barr virus appeared linked to several top co-occurrence clusters. Across donors, most TCR sequences were observed very rarely, whereas some public TCRs were present in many individuals. Presence/absence analyses assumed roughly uniform sequencing depth across donors, an assumption that may not hold.

The library was generated by the immunoSEQ multiplex PCR assay. For the multiplex PCR, a mixture combining 60 forward primers for TCR Vbeta segments and 13 reverse primers for TCR Jbeta segments was used. The CDR3 region of rearranged TCR beta genes was amplified from genomic DNA with a multiplex PCR assay. On the Illumina HiSeq System, the amplified TCR beta libraries were sequenced as 87-base-pair reads. As for how the authors treated the data: Across the 640 or so repertoires, a later analysis counted about 81 million unique TCR beta chains, some 11 million of which were shared by at least two donors. A nearest-neighbor algorithm error-corrected the raw reads and collapsed the reads into unique sequences, merging closely related sequences to remove PCR and sequencing errors. To assign V, D and J gene segments, CDR3 sequences were aligned to IMGT reference sequences. For a sequence to be retained, a match of at least six nucleotides was required to both a V gene segment and a J gene segment. Rearrangements were called productive when the CDR3 lacked stop codons and stayed in frame with V and J; all others were non-productive. Following IMGT convention, CDR3 was defined as the stretch from the second conserved V-encoded cysteine up to the conserved J-encoded phenylalanine. The earlier analysis of about 610 of the donors excluded sequences that lacked an unambiguous match to a single V gene segment. In an earlier analysis of 450 to 700 of the donors, V segments were called functional above 56.7% productive rearrangements and were called segregating when the between-donor standard deviation exceeded 5%. A statistical classification framework was built for diagnosing cytomegalovirus status from the catalog of TCR beta chain sequences. A later analysis assigned V and J genes by comparing TCR nucleotide sequences with IMGT/GENE-DB human TR gene sequences. A later analysis assigned CDR3 sequences and most-parsimonious VDJ recombination scenarios with the TCRdist pipeline. A later analysis defined each TCR beta chain by its CDR3 amino acid sequence plus V-gene family, and excluded reads lacking a unique V-gene family. A later analysis removed roughly 590 highly shared, low-generation-probability nucleotide sequences to deal with suspected cross-contamination and a sequencing artifact. For each public chain, a later analysis derived a clonal expansion index from normalized ranks of inferred template counts within each repertoire. A later analysis computed generation probabilities with a VDJ recombination model fitted to out-of-frame rearrangements, and checked the results against IGoR. In a later analysis, hypergeometric tests were used to score TCR-TCR, TCR-HLA and TCR-CMV co-occurrence, with a repertoire-size bias correction applied to TCR pairs. In a later analysis, false discovery rates were estimated by permuting HLA or CMV assignments 20 times. In a later analysis, co-occurring TCRs were grouped using DBSCAN, with TCRdist sequence similarity added in when clustering inside HLA-allele-positive subsets. Repertoires with fewer than 30,000 or more than 120,000 public chains were left out of co-occurrence clustering, as were five repertoires with anomalous nucleotide sharing. TCRdb carries this immuneACCESS record with in-frame sequences only. Its versions omit some clonotypes, under half of them owing to an unresolved V gene in the studies checked, with the rest unexplained. The D gene and trimming were derived from the DNA, and the V and J assignments and clone size from that table. This sample is represented by about 60,000 clones; around 81% of them were singletons. The top ten clonotypes cover approximately 6% of the sample.

The chain is made from TRBV30 and TRBJ2-5; the junction holds 8 bases that match TRBD2. The sample was PBMCs. This clonotype originated in a male donor in good health and CMV-seronegative. The sequenced DNA is TGTGCCTGGTCGATGACGGGGGGGCGTGAGACCCAGTACTTC. This translates into CAWSMTGGRETQYF.